These 16 T cell receptor beta chains share one sample of origin, sequenced in a study of T cell clonotyping in hematopoietic cell transplantation. Specified time point: recipient sample about 28 days before transplant, after cytoreduction. Generated by immunoSEQ multiplex PCR, the TCRdb table keeps only in-frame clones and is missing some. Of around 7,400 clones in the sample, around 89% are singletons; the top ten hold approximately 6.6%. Sequences were derived from peripheral blood mononuclear cells, sampled before stem cell transplant. Receptor source: a man in his fifties or sixties with acute myeloid leukemia. Some clones in this sample may be carry-over from other donors' samples.

The chain joins TRBV7-6 to TRBJ2-5; TRBD2 matches at 16 bases. Germline V gene sequence: CDR1 SGHVS, CDR2 FNYEAQ. There are 16 residues in the CDR3. Germline trimming cut 0 bases from V and 5 bases from J; bases unmatched to any gene: 0. The DNA of the CDR3 is TGTGCCAGCAGCTTAGCGGGACTAGCGGGGGGGGAGACCCAGTACTTC. Translation: CASSLAGLAGGETQYF.

V and J are TRBV7-9 and TRBJ1-5; D is ambiguous. V gave up 7 bases and J gave up 3 bases, with 7 bases separating them. The CDR3 extends over 12 amino acids. Germline V CDR1 and CDR2: SEHNR, FQNEAQ (reference sequence). The CDR3 DNA is TGTGCCAGCACGACCGACAATCAGCCCCAGCATTTT. The encoded protein is CASTTDNQPQHF. Looking up the rest from reference TRBV7-9 and TRBJ1-5 gives the full variable domain: DTGVSQNPRHKITKRGQNVTFRCDPISEHNRLYWYRQTLGQGPEFLTYFQNEAQLEKSRLLSDRFSAERPKGSFSTLEIQRTEQGDSAMYLCASTTDNQPQHFGDGTRLSIL.

The V gene is TRBV2, the J gene TRBJ2-1; TRBD2 matches at 7 bases. The ends lost 8 bases at V and 1 base at J; junction bases unmatched: 11. CDR1 and CDR2 from the germline V gene are SNHLY and FYNNEI. The CDR3 consists of 16 residues. The CDR3 sequence is CASLEGGGGSYNEQFF. DNA of the CDR3: TGTGCCAGCCTGGAAGGCGGGGGAGGATCCTACAATGAGCAGTTCTTC.

The rearrangement links TRBV19 to TRBJ1-5, with D possibly being TRBD1 (5 bases). Trimming took 4 bases from V and 3 from J, leaving 13 bases between them. This CDR3 comprises 15 residues. The germline V gene has CDR1 LNHDA and CDR2 SQIVND (reference sequence). The CDR3 sequence is CASSKQERLNQPQHF. The DNA for the CDR3 is TGTGCCAGTAGTAAACAGGAGCGACTCAATCAGCCCCAGCATTTT.

The chain combines TRBV7-2 with TRBJ1-2; 7 positions match TRBD1. Trimming at V came to 5 bases and at J to 7 bases, leaving 7 bases not matched to a gene. Germline loops: CDR1 SGHTA, CDR2 FQGNSA. The CDR3 covers 13 residues. CDR3 residues: CASSTRQGLGYTF. CDR3 DNA: TGTGCCAGCAGCACCCGACAGGGCCTTGGCTACACCTTC.

The V call is TRBV2, the J call TRBJ2-5, with TRBD2 identical over 11 bases. The germline gives CDR1 SNHLY, CDR2 FYNNEI. V lost 5 bases to trimming and J lost 7 bases; unmatched junction nucleotides: 9. The length of the CDR3 is 15 residues. CDR3: CASSSYSGREGTQYF. CDR3 DNA: TGTGCCAGCAGTTCTTATAGCGGGAGGGAGGGGACCCAGTACTTC.

This chain connects TRBV6-6 to TRBJ1-3; 10 bases are shared with TRBD1. CDR3 size: 14 residues. The germline V gene has CDR1 MNHNY and CDR2 SVGAGI (reference sequence). The V gene end was trimmed by 5 bases and the J gene end by 7 bases; junction bases not matched to a gene: 5. The CDR3 here is CASSASGQGNTIYF. CDR3 bases: TGTGCCAGCAGTGCGTCGGGACAGGGGAACACCATATATTTT.

The chain is built from TRBV28 and TRBJ2-7, with D tentatively TRBD1 or TRBD2 (5 bases each). Trimming left V 4 bases short and J 7 bases short, with 17 bases between. The CDR3 runs 14 residues. The germline V gene encodes CDR1 MDHEN and CDR2 SYDVKM. For the CDR3, the DNA is TGTGCCAGCAGTTCCCCTCCGGGGACGGGAGAGCAGTACTTC. Amino acid sequence: CASSSPPGTGEQYF.

The chain joins TRBV2 to TRBJ2-3, with D hard to call. CDR3 length: 14 amino acids. V was trimmed by 7 bases and J by 2 bases, leaving 13 bases between them. From germline, CDR1 is SNHLY and CDR2 FYNNEI. The CDR3, as DNA: TGTGCCAGCACCCTAGGCCCCGCCACAGATACGCAGTATTTT. This sequence encodes CASTLGPATDTQYF. The whole variable domain, filled in from reference TRBV2 and TRBJ2-3, reads EPEVTQTPSHQVTQMGQEVILRCVPISNHLYFYWYRQILGQKVEFLVSFYNNEISEKSEIFDDQFSVERPDGSNFTLKIRSTKLEDSAMYFCASTLGPATDTQYFGPGTRLTVL.

The chain is built from TRBV19 and TRBJ2-1; D is unclear. Germline lookup yields CDR1 LNHDA and CDR2 SQIVND (reference sequence). The CDR3 extends over 15 amino acids. The V end was cut by 6 bases, the J end by 8 bases, with 20 bases between. The CDR3 reads CASRLGRSGIHEQFF. As DNA, the CDR3 is TGTGCCAGTAGATTGGGCAGGTCGGGTATCCATGAGCAGTTCTTC. The full variable domain, with the rest looked up from reference TRBV19 and TRBJ2-1, is DGGITQSPKYLFRKEGQNVTLSCEQNLNHDAMYWYRQDPGQGLRLIYYSQIVNDFQKGDIAEGYSVSREKKESFPLTVTSAQKNPTAFYLCASRLGRSGIHEQFFGPGTRLTVL.

This clone was detected only once. This chain joins TRBV4-1 and TRBJ1-2, with TRBD1 matching over 11 bases. CDR3 length equals 14 residues. The ends lost 3 bases at V and 3 bases at J; junction bases unmatched: 0. The germline gives CDR1 MGHRA, CDR2 YSYEKL. The CDR3 is CASSQDRGHYGYTF. In DNA form, the CDR3 reads TGCGCCAGCAGCCAGGACAGGGGGCACTATGGCTACACCTTC.

V and J are TRBV5-1 and TRBJ2-5, with D possibly being TRBD2 (6 bases). The CDR3 spans 17 residues. V lost 0 bases and J 2 bases, leaving 17 bases between the germline ends. The germline gives CDR1 SGHRS, CDR2 YFSETQ. The CDR3 reads CASSLGAKGGVQETQYF. Here the CDR3 DNA reads TGCGCCAGCAGCTTGGGGGCCAAAGGAGGGGTTCAAGAGACCCAGTACTTC.

The rearrangement links TRBV5-8 to TRBJ1-2; 9 bases agree with TRBD1. J was trimmed by 3 bases and V by 0 bases; bases with no gene match: 3. Per the germline V gene, CDR1 is SGHTS and CDR2 is YDEGEE. The CDR3 runs 15 residues. The CDR3 DNA reads as TGTGCCAGCAGCTTGGGGACAGGGGTTGACTATGGCTACACCTTC. As protein: CASSLGTGVDYGYTF.

The genes are TRBV10-2 and TRBJ1-1; D unclear. This CDR3 comprises 14 residues. Looked up from germline, CDR1 is WSHSY and CDR2 is SAAADI. V lost 2 bases and J 5 bases, leaving 12 bases between the germline ends. The CDR3 protein is CASSEEVVSTEAFF. In DNA, the CDR3 is TGCGCCAGCAGTGAGGAGGTAGTGAGTACTGAAGCTTTCTTT.

A single count supports this clone. The V and J genes are TRBV5-1 and TRBJ1-1, with 10 bases lining up with TRBD1. Germline assignment: CDR1 SGHRS and CDR2 YFSETQ. V trimming: 5 bases; J trimming: 4 bases; junction bases outside the gene matches: 11. The CDR3 covers 16 residues. The chain's CDR3 is CASSLGSGQGSTEAFF. The CDR3 DNA is TGCGCCAGCAGTCTTGGTTCGGGACAGGGGAGCACTGAAGCTTTCTTT.

The chain couples TRBV9 to TRBJ2-1, with TRBD2 as a possible D gene (6 bases). Germline values: CDR1 SGDLS, CDR2 YYNGEE. The CDR3 contains 14 residues. The V gene lost 2 bases and the J gene lost 5 bases, with 11 bases spanning the gap. CDR3 coding DNA: TGTGCCAGCAGCGTCTCTAGCGCCCACAATGAGCAGTTCTTC. Translated, it gives CASSVSSAHNEQFF.